The table lists the clone carrying this TCR beta chain with many counts. The antigen is not known. TCRdb re-called the 5' RACE reads through MiXCR, storing one row per CDR3 protein. The table has under 85,000 distinct CDR3 sequences, 6.5% to 8.5% seen once. Trimming cost V 5 bases and J 5 bases, with 14 bases left between them. The CDR3 has 14 residues. Unfractionated whole blood was the source of the extracted total RNA. This sample was included in a study of human T cells and chemical hapten exposure. Study outcomes and limitations: No change in TCRs above 1 in 1000 frequency was produced by DPC sensitization.

The source of this sequence is a male donor in good health. This chain connects TRBV12-3 or TRBV12-4 to TRBJ2-3; TRBD2 is a possible D gene (6 bases). CDR3 residues: CASSPGLRRDTQYF. CDR3 coding DNA: TGTGCCAGCAGTCCGGGACTCCGCAGAGATACGCAGTATTTT.